This entry lists 3 T cell receptor beta chains sequenced from one sample in a study of shared clonotypes between healthy human individuals. Sequenced by immunoSEQ multiplex PCR; TCRdb stores in-frame clones only, minus some. The repertoire includes under 2.5 million clones, roughly 90% of them detected once, and 0.37% sits in the top ten. Sequencing used naive CD4+ T cells from PBMCs. Specified subset: CD45RA+ positively selected. The receptors were sampled from a man aged 18 to 29 in good health. Some clones in this sample may be carry-over from other donors' samples.

As DNA, the CDR3 is TGTGCCAGCAGCTTACCCGGGGGGGACACCGGGGAGCTGTTTTTT. Translation: CASSLPGGDTGELFF. The V call is TRBV7-2, the J call TRBJ2-2, with TRBD2 matching 8 bases. The CDR3 is made up of 15 amino acids. Germline V gene sequence: CDR1 SGHTA, CDR2 FQGNSA. Trimming removed 2 bases from V and 3 bases from J; junction bases left unmatched: 2. The variable domain in full, with the rest retrieved from reference TRBV7-2 and TRBJ2-2, is GAGVSQSPSNKVTEKGKDVELRCDPISGHTALYWYRQSLGQGLEFLIYFQGNSAPDKSGLPSDRFSAERTGGSVSTLTIQRTQQEDSAVYLCASSLPGGDTGELFFGEGSRLTVL.

The genes are TRBV19 and TRBJ2-1; 10 bases align to TRBD2. Trimming removed 7 bases from V and 4 bases from J; junction bases left unmatched: 4. This CDR3 comprises 14 residues. Germline assignment: CDR1 LNHDA and CDR2 SQIVND (reference sequence). CDR3 sequence: CASKATSGYNEQFF. Written as DNA, the CDR3 is TGTGCCAGTAAGGCGACTAGCGGGTACAATGAGCAGTTCTTC.

Note on this clone: Distinct nucleotide sequences in the sample also encode this CDR3. The chain employs TRBV29-1 and TRBJ2-1, with a tentative D call TRBD2 (5 bases). The CDR3 sequence is 13 residues long. The V and J ends lost 6 bases and 0 bases respectively, with 9 bases between them. The germline gives CDR1 SQVTM, CDR2 ANQGSEA. CDR3 in DNA: TGCAGCGTCGCCCGGGACTCCTACAATGAGCAGTTCTTC. Amino acids: CSVARDSYNEQFF.